This note documents a single T cell receptor (beta chain) sequence. Its antigen is not identified. The sample comes from a study of shared clonotypes between healthy human individuals. Genomic DNA came from 90 million or so PBMCs in unsorted samples. Only in-frame clones appear in the TCRdb table, and some are missing; sequencing was by immunoSEQ multiplex PCR. The top ten clones hold approximately 12% of a sample with approximately 480,000 clones, about 79% of them seen once. CDR1 is SGHRS and CDR2 is YFSETQ in the germline V gene. CDR3 length: 14 residues. Deletions cut 5 bases from V and 6 bases from J, with 14 bases between. Notes on the study in general: Genetic and exposure-history diversity was limited by the few donors. Clonotype sharing among donors, it was expected, would be affected by sequencing depth.

The V call is TRBV5-1, the J call TRBJ2-2; D is perhaps TRBD1 (6 bases). Sequencing input: PBMCs. This sequence was found in a woman aged 40 to 49 in good health. Some clones in this sample may be carry-over from other donors' samples. The CDR3, as DNA: TGCGCCAGCAGGGACGGGAAGGGGGCCGGGGAGCTGTTTTTT. It specifies CASRDGKGAGELFF.